This is a list of T cell receptor beta chains from one sample in a study of glioma-infiltrating T cells after dendritic cell vaccination. The data were produced by immunoSEQ multiplex PCR, yet TCRdb's version contains in-frame clones alone and is incomplete. Of 50,000 to 60,000 clones listed, around 85% are singletons. The input for sequencing was blood, taken after dendritic cell vaccination. Receptor source: a human donor with glioblastoma. Each CDR3 is given with its conserved first and last residue. D genes are given only for firm matches. Clone size is given for some rows only: seen once, a few or many times, or a class if the clone is expanded.

-	TRBV27	TRBJ2-7	-	TGTGCCAGCAGTTTCTACAGGGAAGGAAACGAGCAGTACTTC	CASSFYREGNEQYF
TRBD1	TRBV7-9	TRBJ1-2	-	TGTGCCAGCAGCTTAGTATCTCGGACAGGGACCGGCTATGGCTACACCTTC	CASSLVSRTGTGYGYTF
-	TRBV19	TRBJ1-3	-	TGTGCCAGTAGCCCTCGGGACACTGGAAACACCATATATTTT	CASSPRDTGNTIYF
TRBD1	TRBV5-1	TRBJ1-1	once	TGCGCCAGCAGACCCGGGACAGCGAACACTGAAGCTTTCTTT	CASRPGTANTEAFF
TRBD1	TRBV6-1	TRBJ2-6	-	TGTGCCACCTGGACAGGGACTGGGGCCAACGTCCTGACTTTC	CATWTGTGANVLTF
TRBD1	TRBV7-2	TRBJ1-2	-	TGTGCCAGCAGCCTCTCGGACAGGGAAGCGGTCAACTATGGCTACACCTTC	CASSLSDREAVNYGYTF
TRBD2	TRBV5-4	TRBJ2-3	-	TGTGCCAGCAGCTTGGCAGCAGCGGGGGGGAGGCGTGATACGCAGTATTTT	CASSLAAAGGRRDTQYF
-	TRBV7-8	TRBJ1-6	-	TGTGCCAGCAGCTTAGCTTTGACAGGAGGTAATTCACCCCTCCACTTT	CASSLALTGGNSPLHF
-	TRBV4-1	TRBJ1-4	-	TGCGCCAGCAGCCAAGCAAAACGGGGGGATAATGAAAAACTGTTTTTT	CASSQAKRGDNEKLFF
-	TRBV30	TRBJ1-2	-	TGTGCCTGGACTGGACTGTTCCCTAACTATGGCTACACCTTC	CAWTGLFPNYGYTF
-	TRBV11-2	TRBJ1-3	-	TGTGCCAGCAGCCCAACAGTGATTGGAAACACCATATATTTT	CASSPTVIGNTIYF
-	TRBV30	TRBJ1-6	-	TGTGCCGGGACATGGGACTTGGGTAATTCACCCCTCCACTTT	CAGTWDLGNSPLHF
TRBD2	TRBV9	TRBJ2-3	-	TGTGCCAGCAGCGCGCAAAAGGGACTAGCGGGGATCACAGATACGCAGTATTTT	CASSAQKGLAGITDTQYF
TRBD1	TRBV28	TRBJ1-6	-	TGTGCCAGCAGTCCCCTTAGACAGGGAAAAGGGGGGATATATAATTCACCCCTCCACTTT	CASSPLRQGKGGIYNSPLHF
TRBD1	TRBV11-2	TRBJ1-1	-	TGTGCCAGCAGCCCACATGGAGGAACAGGGGGCGTCACTGAAGCTTTCTTT	CASSPHGGTGGVTEAFF